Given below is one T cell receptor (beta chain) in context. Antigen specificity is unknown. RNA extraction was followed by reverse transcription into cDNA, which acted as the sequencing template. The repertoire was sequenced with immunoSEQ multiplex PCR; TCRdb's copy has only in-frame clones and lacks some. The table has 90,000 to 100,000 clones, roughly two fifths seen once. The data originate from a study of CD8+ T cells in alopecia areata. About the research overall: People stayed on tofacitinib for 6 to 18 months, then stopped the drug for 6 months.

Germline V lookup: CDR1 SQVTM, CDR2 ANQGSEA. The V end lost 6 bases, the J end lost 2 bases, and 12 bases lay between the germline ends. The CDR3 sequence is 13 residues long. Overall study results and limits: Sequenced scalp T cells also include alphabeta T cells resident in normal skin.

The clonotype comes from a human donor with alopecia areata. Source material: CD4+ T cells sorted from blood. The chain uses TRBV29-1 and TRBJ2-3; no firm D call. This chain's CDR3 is CSVLRRNTDTQYF. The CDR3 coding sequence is TGCAGCGTCTTGCGGCGTAACACAGATACGCAGTATTTT.